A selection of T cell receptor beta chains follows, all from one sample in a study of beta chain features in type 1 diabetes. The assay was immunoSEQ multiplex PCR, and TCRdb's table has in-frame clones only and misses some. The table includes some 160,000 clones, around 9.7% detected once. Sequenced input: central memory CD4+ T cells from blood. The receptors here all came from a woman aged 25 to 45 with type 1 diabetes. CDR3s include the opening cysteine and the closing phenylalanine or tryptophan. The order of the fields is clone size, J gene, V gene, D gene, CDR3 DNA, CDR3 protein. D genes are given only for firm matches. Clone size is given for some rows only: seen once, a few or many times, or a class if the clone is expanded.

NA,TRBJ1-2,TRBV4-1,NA,TGCGCCAGCAGCCAAGAATTAGGAGCTAACTATGGCTACACCTTC,CASSQELGANYGYTF
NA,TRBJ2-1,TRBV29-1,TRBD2,TGCAGCGTTGAGTTTCCTGCGGGAGGAGATGACAATGAGCAGTTCTTC,CSVEFPAGGDDNEQFF
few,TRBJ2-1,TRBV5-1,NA,TGCGCCAGCAGCTTGGGACTAGACAGCTACAATGAGCAGTTCTTC,CASSLGLDSYNEQFF
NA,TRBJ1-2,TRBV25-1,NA,TGTGCCAGCCTATCCTTAACGTGGGGCTACACCTTC,CASLSLTWGYTF
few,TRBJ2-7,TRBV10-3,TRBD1,TGTGCCATCAGCGGGGGACAGGGGGCTGAGGAGCAGTACTTC,CAISGGQGAEEQYF
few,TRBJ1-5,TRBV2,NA,TGTGCCAGCAGTGTGTCCGGGAAACTTCTGCCCCAGCATTTT,CASSVSGKLLPQHF
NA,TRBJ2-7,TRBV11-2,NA,TGTGCCAGCAGCTTAGCAGGGTTAGAGCAGTACTTC,CASSLAGLEQYF
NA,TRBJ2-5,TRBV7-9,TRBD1,TGTGCCAGCAGCAGAGGACAGGGGGTAGGAGAGACCCAGTACTTC,CASSRGQGVGETQYF
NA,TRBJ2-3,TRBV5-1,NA,TGCGCCAGCAGCTTGGTTCAGGACACAGATACGCAGTATTTT,CASSLVQDTDTQYF
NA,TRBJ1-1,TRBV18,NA,TGTGCCAGCTCACCACCGGCGGCTTGGGGAGGGAGTGAAGCTTTCTTT,CASSPPAAWGGSEAFF
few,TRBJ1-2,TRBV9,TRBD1,TGTGCCAGCAGCGTAGGAGGACAGGCCGACGGCTACACCTTC,CASSVGGQADGYTF
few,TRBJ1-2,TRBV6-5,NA,TGTGCCAGCAGTTACTCCCTCCCATGGAGGGCTGGCTACACCTTC,CASSYSLPWRAGYTF
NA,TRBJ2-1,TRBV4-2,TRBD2,TGTGCCAGCAGCCAAGGAACGACTAGCGGAGCTTACAATGAGCAGTTCTTC,CASSQGTTSGAYNEQFF
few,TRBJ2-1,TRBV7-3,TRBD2,TGTGCCAGCAGCTTAGACAGCGGGAGCTACAATGAGCAGTTCTTC,CASSLDSGSYNEQFF
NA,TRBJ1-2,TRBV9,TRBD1,TGTGCCAGCAGCGTAGAGGACAGGGTGAACTATGGCTACACCTTC,CASSVEDRVNYGYTF
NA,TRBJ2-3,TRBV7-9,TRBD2,TGTGCCAGCAGCCGCCGACTAGCGGGGGCCCCCGATACGCAGTATTTT,CASSRRLAGAPDTQYF
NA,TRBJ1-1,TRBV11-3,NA,TGTGCCAGCAGCTTAACACAGAACACTGAAGCTTTCTTT,CASSLTQNTEAFF
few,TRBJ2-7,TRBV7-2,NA,TGTGCCAGCAGCCTCCAGGACTTAGAGGCCTACGAGCAGTACTTC,CASSLQDLEAYEQYF
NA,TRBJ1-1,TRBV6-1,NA,TGTGCCAGCAGTGAAGCGCTAAGTGTAGGGGGAACTGAAGCTTTCTTT,CASSEALSVGGTEAFF
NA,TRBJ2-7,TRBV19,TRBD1,TGTGCCGTCGGGGGACAGGGGGCCTCCTACGAGCAGTACTTC,CAVGGQGASYEQYF
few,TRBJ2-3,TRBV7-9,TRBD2,TGTGCCAGCAGCGCCAGCGCGGGAGGGACGGATACGCAGTATTTT,CASSASAGGTDTQYF
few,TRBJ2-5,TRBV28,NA,TGTGCCAGCAGTTTACAACAACAGGGTTTAGAGACCCAGTACTTC,CASSLQQQGLETQYF
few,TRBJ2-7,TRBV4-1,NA,TGCGCCAGCAGCTTACAATTTTCAGGGATTGATTCCTACGAGCAGTACTTC,CASSLQFSGIDSYEQYF
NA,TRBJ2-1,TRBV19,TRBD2,TGTGCCAGTAGTAAATACGGACTAGCGGGAGGGGACAATGAGCAGTTCTTC,CASSKYGLAGGDNEQFF
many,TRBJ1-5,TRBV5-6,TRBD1,TGTGCCAGCAGCGCCTGGACAGGGCGTCAGCCCCAGCATTTT,CASSAWTGRQPQHF
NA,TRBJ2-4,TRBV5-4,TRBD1,TGTGCCAGCAGCGGAGCAGGGGGCTCCGTTGGGAACATTCAGTACTTC,CASSGAGGSVGNIQYF
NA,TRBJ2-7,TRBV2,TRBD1,TGTGCCAGCAGGTTGGTCCGGGACAGGGGTTACGAGCAGTACTTC,CASRLVRDRGYEQYF
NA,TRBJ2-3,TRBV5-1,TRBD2,TGCGCCAGCAGCTTGGGAACGGGAGCGGGAGAAGATACGCAGTATTTT,CASSLGTGAGEDTQYF
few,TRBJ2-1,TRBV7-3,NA,TGTGCCAGCAGCCCCTCACTCGGGAGCATCGGTGAGCAGTTCTTC,CASSPSLGSIGEQFF
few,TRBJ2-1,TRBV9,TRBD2,TGTGCCAGCAGCGTATGGGGAGGGCCCTCCTCGGGCAATGAGCAGTTCTTC,CASSVWGGPSSGNEQFF
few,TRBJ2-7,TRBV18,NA,TGTGCCAGCTCACCACGCAGTTTCTCCTACGAGCAGTACTTC,CASSPRSFSYEQYF
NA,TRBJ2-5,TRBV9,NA,TGTGCCAGCAGCGTAGAAGGGGTGTCCGAGACCCAGTACTTC,CASSVEGVSETQYF
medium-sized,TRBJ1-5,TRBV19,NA,TGTGCCAGTAGTATAGATCAGGTACAGCCCCAGCATTTT,CASSIDQVQPQHF
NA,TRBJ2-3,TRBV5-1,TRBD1,TGCGCCAGCAGCTTGTCCGGGACAGGGACGACTCCACAAGCTACGCAGTATTTT,CASSLSGTGTTPQATQYF
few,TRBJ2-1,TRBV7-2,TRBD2,TGTGCCAGCAGCCTAGAGAGCGGGACGAACAATGAGCAGTTCTTC,CASSLESGTNNEQFF
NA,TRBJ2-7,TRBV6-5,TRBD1,TGTGCCAGCAGGTCGCAGGGGGTTCTATCCTACGAGCAGTACTTC,CASRSQGVLSYEQYF
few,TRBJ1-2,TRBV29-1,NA,TGCAGCGTTGAGTTGGGGGGGCGGAATGGCTACACCTTC,CSVELGGRNGYTF
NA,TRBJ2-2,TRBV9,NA,TGTGCCAGCAGCGTAGTGGGCAGGGGAGACGCCGGGGAGCTGTTTTTT,CASSVVGRGDAGELFF
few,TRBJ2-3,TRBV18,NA,TGTGCCAGCTCACCACAGCCTCGCACAGATACGCAGTATTTT,CASSPQPRTDTQYF
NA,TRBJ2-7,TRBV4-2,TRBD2,TGTGCCAGCAGCTTGCCACTAGCGGACTCCTACGAGCAGTACTTC,CASSLPLADSYEQYF
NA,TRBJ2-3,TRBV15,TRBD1,TGTGCCACCAGCAGAGGGACAGGGACGGGAACAGATACGCAGTATTTT,CATSRGTGTGTDTQYF
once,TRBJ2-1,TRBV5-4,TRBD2,TGTGCCAGCAGCTTATCGCTAGCGGGAGCCCTCAATGAGCAGTTCTTC,CASSLSLAGALNEQFF
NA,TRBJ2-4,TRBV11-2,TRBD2,TGTGCCAGCAGCTTAGCTCTAGCGGGAGACGTTCAGTACTTC,CASSLALAGDVQYF
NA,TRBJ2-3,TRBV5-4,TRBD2,TGTGCCAGCAGCTTGGTGGGACTAGCAGATACGCAGTATTTT,CASSLVGLADTQYF
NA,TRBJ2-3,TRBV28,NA,TGTGCCAGCACCTTTAGCGGATTTCCAGATACGCAGTATTTT,CASTFSGFPDTQYF
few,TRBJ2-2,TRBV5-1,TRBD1,TGCGCCAGCAGCTTGGACAGGGGGCACGGGGAGCTGTTTTTT,CASSLDRGHGELFF
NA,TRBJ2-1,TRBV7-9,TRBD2,TGTGCCAGCAGCTTAGACAGGACTAGCTCCTACAATGAGCAGTTCTTC,CASSLDRTSSYNEQFF
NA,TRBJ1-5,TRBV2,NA,TGTGCCAGCAAAACAGGCTCGGGCAATCAGCCCCAGCATTTT,CASKTGSGNQPQHF
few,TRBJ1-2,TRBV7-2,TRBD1,TGTGCCAGCAGCTCGGGGACAGTCTCGGGCTACACCTTC,CASSSGTVSGYTF
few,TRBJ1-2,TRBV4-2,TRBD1,TGTGCCAGCAGCCGAGCGGACAGGGGTGAGGGCTACACCTTC,CASSRADRGEGYTF